These T cell receptor beta chains were read from a single sample in a study of shared clonotypes between healthy human individuals. Data came from immunoSEQ multiplex PCR; TCRdb stores just in-frame clones and leaves some out. The sample has about 2.4 million clones, around 90% seen once. The sequencing sample was made of naive CD4+ T cells sorted from blood. These receptors were obtained from a man younger than 30 in good health. CDR3s include the opening cysteine and the closing phenylalanine or tryptophan. D genes are given only for firm matches. Part of the rows lack a size; the others show once, few, many or a class for expanded clones.

J: TRBJ2-7; size: -; V: TRBV5-1; length: 14; D: -; CDR3: CASSPPVGVYEQYF; DNA: TGCGCCAGCAGCCCTCCGGTCGGGGTATACGAGCAGTACTTC
J: TRBJ1-1; size: few; V: TRBV20-1; length: 10; D: -; CDR3: CSARWGGAFF; DNA: TGCAGTGCCCGGTGGGGGGGCGCTTTCTTT
J: TRBJ1-2; size: -; V: TRBV7-8; length: 15; D: -; CDR3: CASSLVEDSAYGYTF; DNA: TGTGCCAGCAGCTTGGTGGAGGACAGCGCCTATGGCTACACCTTC
J: TRBJ2-5; size: -; V: TRBV7-6; length: 14; D: TRBD1; CDR3: CASSLAPGGETQYF; DNA: TGTGCCAGCAGCTTAGCCCCAGGGGGAGAGACCCAGTACTTC
J: TRBJ1-1; size: -; V: TRBV6-5; length: 15; D: TRBD1; CDR3: CASSYGQGASTEAFF; DNA: TGTGCCAGCAGTTACGGGCAGGGGGCTAGCACTGAAGCTTTCTTT
J: TRBJ2-1; size: -; V: TRBV1; length: 17; D: -; CDR3: CTSSLLFTRAQVGEQFF; DNA: TGCACCAGCAGCCTCCTTTTCACTAGGGCCCAGGTGGGGGAGCAGTTCTTC
J: TRBJ2-5; size: -; V: TRBV7-2; length: 14; D: TRBD2; CDR3: CASSWGLGQETQYF; DNA: TGTGCCAGCAGCTGGGGACTAGGCCAAGAGACCCAGTACTTC
J: TRBJ1-1; size: -; V: TRBV13; length: 15; D: TRBD1; CDR3: CASSIDRAMNTEAFF; DNA: TGTGCCAGCAGCATTGACAGGGCGATGAACACTGAAGCTTTCTTT
J: TRBJ2-7; size: once; V: TRBV2; length: 15; D: -; CDR3: CASSEAGGRSYEQYF; DNA: TGTGCCAGCAGTGAGGCGGGCGGGCGTTCCTACGAGCAGTACTTC
J: TRBJ2-7; size: -; V: TRBV11-2; length: 15; D: -; CDR3: CASSLDRPRGHEQYF; DNA: TGTGCCAGCAGCTTAGATAGGCCCAGGGGCCACGAGCAGTACTTC
J: TRBJ2-7; size: -; V: TRBV7-9; length: 16; D: TRBD1; CDR3: CASSHRDRGFFSEQYF; DNA: TGTGCCAGCAGCCATCGGGACAGGGGGTTCTTTTCCGAGCAGTACTTC
J: TRBJ1-2; size: -; V: TRBV19; length: 16; D: -; CDR3: CASSIPEGRANYGYTF; DNA: TGTGCCAGTAGTATCCCGGAGGGCAGGGCTAACTATGGCTACACCTTC
J: TRBJ2-1; size: -; V: TRBV7-9; length: 14; D: -; CDR3: CASSFTDSYNEQFF; DNA: TGTGCCAGCAGCTTTACAGACAGCTACAATGAGCAGTTCTTC
J: TRBJ2-7; size: -; V: TRBV2; length: 16; D: TRBD2; CDR3: CASSAAGLAGDYEQYF; DNA: TGTGCCAGCAGTGCGGCCGGACTAGCGGGGGACTACGAGCAGTACTTC
J: TRBJ2-4; size: -; V: TRBV6-5; length: 16; D: -; CDR3: CASSYSRSLAKNIQYF; DNA: TGTGCCAGCAGTTACTCGAGAAGCTTAGCCAAAAACATTCAGTACTTC
J: TRBJ2-1; size: -; V: TRBV4-1; length: 15; D: -; CDR3: CASSDRGPPYNEQFF; DNA: TGCGCCAGCAGCGACCGCGGACCGCCTTACAATGAGCAGTTCTTC
J: TRBJ1-2; size: -; V: TRBV6-5; length: 13; D: TRBD1; CDR3: CASRKQGTYGYTF; DNA: TGTGCCAGCAGGAAACAGGGGACCTATGGCTACACCTTC
J: TRBJ1-6; size: -; V: TRBV18; length: 17; D: -; CDR3: CASSPEAHRPNNSPLHF; DNA: TGTGCCAGCTCACCAGAGGCACATAGGCCAAATAATTCACCCCTCCACTTT
J: TRBJ2-2; size: -; V: TRBV5-5; length: 17; D: TRBD2; CDR3: CASSAWPAAGAGGELFF; DNA: TGTGCCAGCAGCGCTTGGCCGGCAGCGGGAGCCGGCGGGGAGCTGTTTTTT
J: TRBJ1-1; size: -; V: TRBV6-5; length: 15; D: -; CDR3: CASSYLRAVNTEAFF; DNA: TGTGCCAGCAGTTACCTTCGGGCCGTGAACACTGAAGCTTTCTTT
J: TRBJ1-6; size: -; V: TRBV2; length: 15; D: TRBD1; CDR3: CASRFPGTANSPLHF; DNA: TGTGCCAGCAGATTCCCCGGGACAGCTAATTCACCCCTCCACTTT
J: TRBJ1-6; size: -; V: TRBV7-9; length: 15; D: -; CDR3: CASSSQGRINSPLHF; DNA: TGTGCCAGCAGCTCCCAGGGGCGGATTAATTCACCCCTCCACTTT
J: TRBJ1-2; size: -; V: TRBV11-2; length: 15; D: TRBD1; CDR3: CASSLEGQGFVGYTF; DNA: TGTGCCAGCAGCTTAGAGGGACAGGGGTTTGTGGGCTACACCTTC
J: TRBJ1-2; size: -; V: TRBV28; length: 12; D: -; CDR3: CASSLVGGGYTF; DNA: TGTGCCAGCAGTTTGGTCGGGGGCGGCTACACCTTC
J: TRBJ2-2; size: -; V: TRBV19; length: 15; D: -; CDR3: CASSDRPGNTGELFF; DNA: TGTGCCAGTAGTGACAGGCCCGGCAACACCGGGGAGCTGTTTTTT
J: TRBJ1-1; size: -; V: TRBV19; length: 14; D: -; CDR3: CASSKWTGNTEAFF; DNA: TGTGCCAGTAGTAAATGGACGGGAAACACTGAAGCTTTCTTT
J: TRBJ2-1; size: -; V: TRBV7-2; length: 15; D: TRBD2; CDR3: CASSRTSGNYNEQFF; DNA: TGTGCCAGCAGCCGGACTAGCGGGAACTACAATGAGCAGTTCTTC
J: TRBJ2-3; size: -; V: TRBV20-1; length: 11; D: -; CDR3: CSANQPDTQYF; DNA: TGCAGTGCCAACCAGCCAGATACGCAGTATTTT
J: TRBJ1-5; size: -; V: TRBV28; length: 15; D: -; CDR3: CAGQGAAHGNQPQHF; DNA: TGTGCAGGCCAGGGCGCGGCCCATGGCAATCAGCCCCAGCATTTT
J: TRBJ2-3; size: -; V: TRBV5-1; length: 14; D: TRBD2; CDR3: CASSLPGGTDTQYF; DNA: TGCGCCAGCAGCCTGCCGGGGGGAACAGATACGCAGTATTTT
J: TRBJ2-1; size: -; V: TRBV2; length: 16; D: -; CDR3: CASSETLGGRGNEQFF; DNA: TGTGCCAGCAGTGAAACCCTGGGGGGCCGGGGCAATGAGCAGTTCTTC
J: TRBJ1-1; size: once; V: TRBV18; length: 15; D: -; CDR3: CASSPSGVWGNEAFF; DNA: TGTGCCAGCTCACCGAGTGGGGTATGGGGCAATGAAGCTTTCTTT
J: TRBJ2-1; size: -; V: TRBV28; length: 15; D: TRBD1; CDR3: CASSWDRVSYNEQFF; DNA: TGTGCCAGCAGTTGGGACAGGGTTTCCTACAATGAGCAGTTCTTC
J: TRBJ1-5; size: -; V: TRBV10-3; length: 14; D: -; CDR3: CAIRESGGGQPQHF; DNA: TGTGCCATCAGGGAAAGTGGGGGTGGGCAGCCCCAGCATTTT
J: TRBJ2-2; size: -; V: TRBV10-2; length: 14; D: TRBD2; CDR3: CASSDLAGGRELFF; DNA: TGCGCCAGCAGCGACCTAGCGGGGGGGCGGGAGCTGTTTTTT
J: TRBJ1-3; size: once; V: TRBV7-8; length: 15; D: -; CDR3: CASSLSGFTGNTIYF; DNA: TGTGCCAGCAGCTTATCAGGGTTCACTGGAAACACCATATATTTT
J: TRBJ2-2; size: -; V: TRBV7-6; length: 13; D: -; CDR3: CASSHAGTGELFF; DNA: TGTGCCAGCAGCCACGCGGGAACCGGGGAGCTGTTTTTT
J: TRBJ1-6; size: -; V: TRBV5-6; length: 15; D: TRBD1; CDR3: CASSFLRTGGSPLHF; DNA: TGTGCCAGCAGCTTTCTGCGGACAGGGGGATCACCCCTCCACTTT
J: TRBJ2-3; size: -; V: TRBV5-4; length: 15; D: TRBD2; CDR3: CATRTSGRATDTQYF; DNA: TGTGCCACCCGGACTAGCGGGAGGGCCACCGATACGCAGTATTTT
J: TRBJ1-5; size: few; V: TRBV10-2; length: 14; D: TRBD1; CDR3: CASSTGVWSQPQHF; DNA: TGCGCCAGCAGCACAGGGGTGTGGAGTCAGCCCCAGCATTTT
J: TRBJ2-5; size: -; V: TRBV7-2; length: 16; D: TRBD2; CDR3: CASSLVGTKFQETQYF; DNA: TGTGCCAGCAGCTTAGTGGGGACTAAATTTCAAGAGACCCAGTACTTC
J: TRBJ2-4; size: -; V: TRBV12-1; length: 16; D: -; CDR3: CASSPTHGGDRDIQYF; DNA: TGTGCCAGCAGCCCAACACATGGGGGGGATCGGGACATTCAGTACTTC
J: TRBJ2-3; size: -; V: TRBV19; length: 16; D: TRBD2; CDR3: CASTYSPPGLGDTQYF; DNA: TGTGCCAGTACCTACTCCCCTCCGGGACTAGGGGATACGCAGTATTTT
J: TRBJ2-3; size: -; V: TRBV7-9; length: 16; D: TRBD2; CDR3: CASSLAGRGSTDTQYF; DNA: TGTGCCAGCAGCTTAGCAGGGAGGGGTAGCACAGATACGCAGTATTTT
J: TRBJ2-2; size: -; V: TRBV6-5; length: 13; D: -; CDR3: CASRGRRAGELFF; DNA: TGTGCCAGCAGGGGAAGGCGGGCCGGGGAGCTGTTTTTT
J: TRBJ2-7; size: -; V: TRBV12-5; length: 16; D: -; CDR3: CASGLVLGSPTYEQYF; DNA: TGTGCTAGTGGTTTGGTACTTGGGTCCCCTACCTACGAGCAGTACTTC
J: TRBJ2-7; size: once; V: TRBV27; length: 16; D: TRBD2; CDR3: CASSSLAGGSPYEQYF; DNA: TGTGCCAGCAGTTCTCTAGCGGGAGGGTCGCCCTACGAGCAGTACTTC
J: TRBJ2-7; size: -; V: TRBV30; length: 16; D: -; CDR3: CAWREGGAQGSYEQYF; DNA: TGTGCCTGGCGTGAAGGGGGGGCGCAAGGCTCCTACGAGCAGTACTTC
J: TRBJ2-1; size: -; V: TRBV9; length: 12; D: -; CDR3: CASSPLDNEQFF; DNA: TGTGCCAGCAGCCCCTTGGACAATGAGCAGTTCTTC
J: TRBJ2-3; size: -; V: TRBV5-1; length: 16; D: TRBD2; CDR3: CASSSNIAGAQDTQYF; DNA: TGCGCCAGCAGCTCGAACATAGCGGGGGCCCAAGATACGCAGTATTTT
J: TRBJ2-5; size: once; V: TRBV7-6; length: 19; D: -; CDR3: CASSLATAGTLGTQETQYF; DNA: TGTGCCAGCAGCTTAGCTACTGCCGGAACCCTAGGGACCCAAGAGACCCAGTACTTC
J: TRBJ2-3; size: -; V: TRBV5-6; length: 14; D: -; CDR3: CASSQDLSTDTQYF; DNA: TGTGCCAGCAGCCAGGACCTTAGCACAGATACGCAGTATTTT
J: TRBJ2-7; size: -; V: TRBV5-1; length: 15; D: TRBD2; CDR3: CATKTGTSGAYEQYF; DNA: TGCGCCACTAAGACCGGGACTAGCGGGGCCTACGAGCAGTACTTC
J: TRBJ1-2; size: -; V: TRBV6-5; length: 14; D: TRBD1; CDR3: CASRGQGGNYGYTF; DNA: TGTGCCAGCAGGGGACAGGGGGGGAACTATGGCTACACCTTC
J: TRBJ2-3; size: -; V: TRBV7-2; length: 13; D: -; CDR3: CASSREATDTQYF; DNA: TGTGCCAGCAGCAGAGAGGCCACAGATACGCAGTATTTT
J: TRBJ2-7; size: -; V: TRBV6-5; length: 12; D: TRBD1; CDR3: CASKGGNYEQYF; DNA: TGTGCCAGCAAAGGGGGCAACTACGAGCAGTACTTC
J: TRBJ2-7; size: -; V: TRBV28; length: 14; D: TRBD1; CDR3: CASSLWRQGYEQYF; DNA: TGTGCCAGCAGTCTATGGAGACAGGGTTACGAGCAGTACTTC
J: TRBJ1-6; size: -; V: TRBV25-1; length: 13; D: -; CDR3: CASSGRFNSPLHF; DNA: TGTGCCAGCAGTGGAAGATTTAATTCACCCCTCCACTTT
J: TRBJ2-2; size: -; V: TRBV5-1; length: 16; D: TRBD2; CDR3: CASSLTSGTGTGELFF; DNA: TGCGCCAGCAGCTTGACTAGCGGGACTGGGACCGGGGAGCTGTTTTTT
J: TRBJ2-3; size: -; V: TRBV6-1; length: 13; D: TRBD1; CDR3: CASGQDSTDTQYF; DNA: TGTGCCAGCGGACAGGACAGCACAGATACGCAGTATTTT